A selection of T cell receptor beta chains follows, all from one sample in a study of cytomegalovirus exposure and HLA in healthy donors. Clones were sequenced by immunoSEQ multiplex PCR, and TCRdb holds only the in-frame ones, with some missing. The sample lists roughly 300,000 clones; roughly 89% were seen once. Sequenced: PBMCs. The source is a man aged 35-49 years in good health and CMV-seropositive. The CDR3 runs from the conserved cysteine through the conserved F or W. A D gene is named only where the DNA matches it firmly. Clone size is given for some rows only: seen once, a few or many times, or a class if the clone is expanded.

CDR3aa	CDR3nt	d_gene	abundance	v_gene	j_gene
CASSPTPGTTYEQYF	TGTGCCAGCTCACCGACTCCCGGGACAACCTACGAGCAGTACTTC	-	-	TRBV18	TRBJ2-7
CASSPAGTTIGEQYF	TGTGCCAGCAGCCCGGCCGGGACTACCATCGGCGAGCAGTACTTC	TRBD2	-	TRBV9	TRBJ2-7
CASSLGAGGRAETQYF	TGTGCCAGCAGCTTAGGGGCTGGTGGGAGAGCGGAGACCCAGTACTTC	-	once	TRBV7-9	TRBJ2-5
CASSAAIGNTIYF	TGTGCCAGCAGTGCGGCGATTGGAAACACCATATATTTT	-	-	TRBV28	TRBJ1-3
CASSSTGPNYGYTF	TGTGCCAGCAGCTCCACAGGGCCCAACTATGGCTACACCTTC	-	-	TRBV11-2	TRBJ1-2
CASSPPGVLGYTF	TGTGCCAGCTCACCACCAGGGGTTCTTGGCTACACCTTC	-	-	TRBV18	TRBJ1-2
CASSFRGNTDTQYF	TGTGCCAGCAGTTTTCGCGGGAACACAGATACGCAGTATTTT	-	-	TRBV28	TRBJ2-3
CASSPLAGGRDEQFF	TGTGCCAGTAGTCCGCTAGCGGGAGGTCGGGATGAGCAGTTCTTC	TRBD2	-	TRBV19	TRBJ2-1
CASSLAQRAVYEQYF	TGCGCCAGCAGCTTGGCCCAGCGGGCCGTCTACGAGCAGTACTTC	-	-	TRBV5-1	TRBJ2-7
CASSFDRVGEKLFF	TGTGCCAGCAGCTTCGACAGGGTGGGCGAAAAACTGTTTTTT	TRBD1	-	TRBV5-4	TRBJ1-4
CASSSDSLYEQYF	TGTGCCAGCAGCTCCGACTCCCTGTACGAGCAGTACTTC	-	-	TRBV7-2	TRBJ2-7
CATHGRGFNEKLFF	TGTGCCACACATGGTAGGGGGTTTAATGAAAAACTGTTTTTT	-	-	TRBV28	TRBJ1-4
CASSPLDKDTEAFF	TGTGCCAGCTCACCTCTCGACAAGGACACTGAAGCTTTCTTT	-	once	TRBV18	TRBJ1-1
CASSLEGINLSYNEQFF	TGCGCCAGCAGCTTGGAGGGGATCAACCTCTCCTACAATGAGCAGTTCTTC	-	once	TRBV5-1	TRBJ2-1
CASSSQPRLAGDHRNEQFF	TGTGCCAGCAGCTCCCAACCCCGACTAGCGGGAGATCATCGCAATGAGCAGTTCTTC	TRBD2	-	TRBV7-3	TRBJ2-1
CASSLERDRIYGYTF	TGTGCCAGCAGCTTAGAAAGGGACAGAATCTATGGCTACACCTTC	TRBD1	-	TRBV11-2	TRBJ1-2
CASSLQGEVRGYTF	TGTGCCAGCAGCCTCCAGGGGGAGGTGCGAGGCTACACCTTC	TRBD1	once	TRBV11-2	TRBJ1-2
CASSLTSGSWNEQFF	TGTGCCAGCAGCTTGACTAGCGGGAGCTGGAATGAGCAGTTCTTC	TRBD2	-	TRBV7-3	TRBJ2-1
CASSLATGAYEQYF	TGTGCCAGCAGCTTAGCGACCGGGGCCTACGAGCAGTACTTC	-	-	TRBV7-9	TRBJ2-7
CASSLDPGTGNEQYF	TGCGCCAGCAGCTTGGACCCCGGGACAGGGAACGAGCAGTACTTC	TRBD1	-	TRBV5-1	TRBJ2-7
CASSAPGLAGGIYNEQFF	TGTGCCAGCAGTGCTCCGGGACTAGCGGGAGGAATATACAATGAGCAGTTCTTC	TRBD2	-	TRBV6-1	TRBJ2-1
CASTRTGEDTQYF	TGTGCCAGCACCAGGACAGGGGAAGATACGCAGTATTTT	TRBD1	-	TRBV28	TRBJ2-3
CASSSLGGSQQPQHF	TGTGCCAGCAGCTCCCTGGGCGGGTCTCAGCAGCCCCAGCATTTT	-	-	TRBV7-2	TRBJ1-5
CASSLAPTVYNEKLFF	TGTGCCAGCAGCTTAGCGCCCACAGTCTATAATGAAAAACTGTTTTTT	-	-	TRBV7-9	TRBJ1-4
CASSRTVGNTEAFF	TGTGCCAGTAGTCGGACAGTTGGGAACACTGAAGCTTTCTTT	-	few	TRBV19	TRBJ1-1
CASSLVPRGDRGKPQHF	TGTGCCAGCAGCTTAGTCCCACGGGGGGACAGGGGGAAGCCCCAGCATTTT	TRBD1	-	TRBV11-2	TRBJ1-5
CATSRPDSFQPQHF	TGTGCCACCAGCAGACCGGACAGTTTTCAGCCCCAGCATTTT	-	-	TRBV15	TRBJ1-5
CASTTGTGNTGELFF	TGTGCCAGCACCACCGGGACAGGGAACACCGGGGAGCTGTTTTTT	TRBD1	-	TRBV9	TRBJ2-2
CASSWTSTYEQYF	TGTGCCAGCAGCTGGACTAGTACCTACGAGCAGTACTTC	TRBD2	-	TRBV7-2	TRBJ2-7
CASSYAGSEGYGYTF	TGTGCCAGCAGTTACGCGGGATCCGAGGGCTATGGCTACACCTTC	-	-	TRBV6-6	TRBJ1-2
CASSSTGGSETQYF	TGCGCCAGCAGCTCGACAGGAGGTTCAGAGACCCAGTACTTC	-	-	TRBV5-1	TRBJ2-5
CASSQDELEADTQYF	TGCGCCAGCAGCCAAGATGAACTAGAAGCAGATACGCAGTATTTT	-	-	TRBV4-1	TRBJ2-3
CASSQQEYAEAFF	TGTGCCAGCAGCCAACAGGAGTACGCTGAAGCTTTCTTT	-	-	TRBV6-5	TRBJ1-1
CASSRTQGRYGYTF	TGTGCCAGCAGCAGAACCCAGGGAAGGTATGGCTACACCTTC	-	-	TRBV14	TRBJ1-2
CSALSPYGDYEQYF	TGCAGCGCTCTAAGCCCGTATGGTGACTACGAGCAGTACTTC	-	-	TRBV29-1	TRBJ2-7
CASSLGLPAEAFF	TGTGCCAGCAGCTTAGGTCTCCCGGCTGAAGCTTTCTTT	-	few	TRBV13	TRBJ1-1
CASSKQENTEAFF	TGTGCCAGCAGCAAACAAGAGAACACTGAAGCTTTCTTT	-	-	TRBV7-9	TRBJ1-1
CASSFPPKGGAGHYNEQFF	TGTGCCAGCAGCTTTCCCCCAAAAGGGGGAGCGGGGCACTACAATGAGCAGTTCTTC	-	-	TRBV5-4	TRBJ2-1
CASSSRYRTSGGHNEQFF	TGTGCCAGCAGCTCCCGCTACCGGACTAGCGGGGGCCACAATGAGCAGTTCTTC	TRBD2	-	TRBV7-9	TRBJ2-1
CASSLVPENTEAFF	TGTGCCAGCAGCTTAGTACCAGAGAACACTGAAGCGTTCTTT	-	once	TRBV7-9	TRBJ1-1
CASSPAGGPGADTQYF	TGTGCCAGCAGCCCAGCGGGAGGGCCGGGGGCAGATACGCAGTATTTT	TRBD2	-	TRBV28	TRBJ2-3